The 26 T cell receptor beta chains in this list originate from one sample, sequenced in a study of blood T cell repertoires in COVID-19. Libraries were prepared by immunoSEQ multiplex PCR; TCRdb keeps only in-frame clonotypes and omits some of them. The table includes over 85,000 clones, roughly 81% detected once. Sequencing was performed on peripheral blood. Source of these receptors: a middle-aged man with active or convalescent COVID-19.

V is TRBV7-3 and J is TRBJ1-5, with a weak D call TRBD1 (6 bases). This CDR3 comprises 16 residues. The V gene lost 4 bases and the J gene lost 0 bases, with 13 bases spanning the gap. Germline lookup yields CDR1 SGHTA and CDR2 FQGTGA. CDR3 nucleotides: TGTGCCAGCAGCTCGATCGGACAGACTAGCAATCAGCCCCAGCATTTT. Residues: CASSSIGQTSNQPQHF.

The V gene is TRBV5-6, the J gene TRBJ1-6, with no clear D. V was cut by 2 bases and J by 4 bases, with 7 bases left in between. The CDR3 is made up of 14 amino acids. Germline loops: CDR1 SGHDT, CDR2 YYEEEE. The CDR3 here is CASSFTSYNSPLHF. The CDR3 nucleotides are TGTGCCAGCAGCTTTACGAGTTATAATTCACCCCTCCACTTT.

The chain carries TRBV28 and TRBJ2-5, with 11 bases identical to TRBD2. CDR1 is MDHEN and CDR2 is SYDVKM in the germline V gene. The CDR3 has 17 residues. The junction had 10 bases not matched to a gene; V was cut back by 2 bases and J by 5 bases. The CDR3 region is CASSLTGLAGGGETQYF. The CDR3 DNA reads as TGTGCCAGCAGTTTAACTGGCCTAGCGGGGGGTGGGGAGACCCAGTACTTC.

The CDR3 DNA reads TGTGCCAGTAGTTATAGGGGACAGGGGGCGATTAATTCCTACAATGAGCAGTTCTTC. This translates into CASSYRGQGAINSYNEQFF. V is TRBV19 and J is TRBJ2-1, with TRBD1 identical over 12 bases. The CDR3 sequence is 19 residues long. Germline V CDR1 and CDR2: LNHDA, SQIVND (reference sequence). V gave up 5 bases and J gave up 1 base; unmatched junction bases: 12.

DNA of the CDR3: TGCGCCAGCAGCCCCGGACAAAGCAATCAGCCCCAGCATTTT. This encodes CASSPGQSNQPQHF. The chain recombines TRBV5-1 with TRBJ1-5; a weak D match, TRBD1 (5 bases). The CDR3 consists of 14 residues. The germline gives CDR1 SGHRS, CDR2 YFSETQ. The ends were cut back, 4 bases at V and 1 base at J, with 9 bases in the middle.

This clone was seen once. The chain couples TRBV18 to TRBJ1-2, with a weak D call TRBD1 (5 bases). This CDR3 contains 13 residues. Germline CDR1 is KGHSH and CDR2 is LQKENI. V was pared by 2 bases and J by 3 bases, with 7 bases between. CDR3 DNA sequence: TGTGCCAGCTCACCAAAAGGGGACTATGGCTACACCTTC. Translated, it gives CASSPKGDYGYTF.

This clone appeared a few times. The V gene is TRBV11-2, the J gene TRBJ2-6, with a possible D match to TRBD2 (6 bases). CDR1 and CDR2 from the germline V gene are SGHAT and FQNNGV. The CDR3 is 19 residues long. V was clipped by 3 bases and J by 0 bases, with 18 bases between them. The DNA for the CDR3 is TGTGCCAGCAGCTTCGGGGTGACAATGACTAGCTCTGGGGCCAACGTCCTGACTTTC. Translating it yields CASSFGVTMTSSGANVLTF.

The chain joins TRBV7-9 to TRBJ2-3; 7 nucleotides agree with TRBD2. Germline V lookup: CDR1 SEHNR, CDR2 FQNEAQ (reference sequence). This CDR3 has 15 amino acids. Unmatched junction bases numbered 8, after V lost 4 bases and J lost 4 bases. The CDR3 sequence is CASSSQTSESDTQYF. CDR3 nucleotides: TGTGCCAGCAGCTCCCAAACTAGCGAGTCAGATACGCAGTATTTT.

V is TRBV5-1 and J is TRBJ2-5, with a tentative D call TRBD2 (5 bases). The CDR3 consists of 12 residues. Trimming stripped 4 bases from V and 2 bases from J, with 6 bases between. Germline assignment: CDR1 SGHRS and CDR2 YFSETQ. CDR3: CASSREQETQYF. The CDR3 region has the DNA TGCGCCAGCAGCCGGGAACAAGAGACCCAGTACTTC.

The rearrangement uses TRBV19 and TRBJ1-4, with 12 bases fitting TRBD1. The germline V gene has CDR1 LNHDA and CDR2 SQIVND (reference sequence). Losses at the gene ends were 5 bases for V and 8 bases for J; bases not matched to a gene: 15. This CDR3 is 18 amino acids long. Here the CDR3 reads CASSGLPGQGASGEKLFF. The CDR3 DNA sequence: TGTGCCAGTAGTGGACTTCCGGGACAGGGGGCCTCTGGAGAAAAACTGTTTTTT.

V gene TRBV10-3 combines with J gene TRBJ1-1; 11 bases fit TRBD1. This CDR3 has 15 residues. V lost 7 bases and J lost 0; bases outside the gene matches: 4. Germline V lookup: CDR1 ENHRY, CDR2 SYGVKD. This CDR3 reads CAITEGQGVNTEAFF. CDR3 sequence (DNA): TGTGCCATCACGGAGGGACAGGGGGTGAACACTGAAGCTTTCTTT.

The rearrangement links TRBV9 to TRBJ2-2; D not certain. Trimming removed 0 bases from V and 0 bases from J, with 3 bases in between. This CDR3 is 14 amino acids long. In germline, CDR1 is SGDLS, CDR2 YYNGEE. CDR3 in DNA: TGTGCCAGCAGCGTAGCTCCGAACACCGGGGAGCTGTTTTTT. Translation gives CASSVAPNTGELFF. Complete variable domain (other parts from reference TRBV9 and TRBJ2-2): DSGVTQTPKHLITATGQRVTLRCSPRSGDLSVYWYQQSLDQGLQFLIQYYNGEERAKGNILERFSAQQFPDLHSELNLSSLELGDSALYFCASSVAPNTGELFFGEGSRLTVL.

This clone was found a few times. The CDR3 nucleotides are TGTGCCAGCAGCTTGGGGCTAACAGATACGCAGTATTTT. Its translation is CASSLGLTDTQYF. This chain connects TRBV7-9 to TRBJ2-3, with D possibly being TRBD1 (5 bases). The V gene's germline CDR1 is SEHNR and CDR2 FQNEAQ (reference sequence). Trimming stripped 3 bases from V and 3 bases from J, with 7 bases between. The CDR3 contains 13 residues.

The chain uses TRBV27 and TRBJ2-5, with 8 nucleotides matching TRBD2. CDR3 length: 13 residues. Trimming removed 8 bases from V and 5 bases from J; junction bases left unmatched: 7. From germline, CDR1 is MNHEY and CDR2 SMNVEV (reference sequence). The CDR3 DNA is TGTGCCAGCGCGGGGTCGGGAGGGGAGACCCAGTACTTC. It encodes CASAGSGGETQYF.

This clone turned up a few times. The rearrangement joins TRBV27 to TRBJ2-3, with 7 nucleotides matching TRBD1. CDR1 MNHEY and CDR2 SMNVEV come from the germline V gene (reference sequence). This CDR3 comprises 15 residues. V gave up 6 bases and J gave up 1 base; unmatched junction bases: 7. The CDR3 loop reads CASRQTGIGTDTQYF. The CDR3 nucleotides read TGTGCCAGCAGGCAGACAGGGATTGGCACAGATACGCAGTATTTT.

The chain links TRBV19 to TRBJ1-4; D is possibly TRBD1 (6 bases). The CDR3 covers 14 residues. Germline CDR1 reads LNHDA; CDR2 reads SQIVND (reference sequence). Trimming removed 4 bases at V and 0 bases at J, with 6 bases between. The CDR3 protein is CASSTGATNEKLFF. The CDR3, as DNA: TGTGCCAGTAGTACAGGGGCAACTAATGAAAAACTGTTTTTT.

This sequence joins TRBV7-2 and TRBJ2-3, with D tentatively TRBD2 (6 bases). V lost 5 bases and J lost 0, with 12 bases in between. From germline, CDR1 is SGHTA and CDR2 FQGNSA. The CDR3 contains 15 residues. The CDR3 is CASSPSRGSTDTQYF. In DNA form, the CDR3 reads TGTGCCAGCAGCCCCTCCCGGGGGAGCACAGATACGCAGTATTTT.

The CDR3 loop is CASSYAGGTDTQYF. The DNA for the CDR3 is TGTGCCAGCAGTTACGCGGGGGGCACAGATACGCAGTATTTT. V and J are TRBV6-5 and TRBJ2-3; 7 bases align to TRBD2. Trimming cost V 2 bases and J 1 base; bases outside gene matches: 0. CDR1 and CDR2 (germline): MNHEY, SVGAGI. The CDR3 loop spans 14 amino acids.

This clone was seen a handful of times. This chain joins TRBV7-2 and TRBJ1-5; D perhaps matches TRBD1 (6 bases). The CDR3 loop spans 13 amino acids. With 2 bases removed from V and 7 bases from J, the gap between germline ends came to 9 bases. Germline V gene data show CDR1 as SGHTA and CDR2 as FQGNSA. CDR3 sequence: CASSLWGRQPQHF. The CDR3 DNA follows: TGTGCCAGCAGCTTATGGGGGCGGCAGCCCCAGCATTTT. The complete variable domain, with remaining parts taken from reference TRBV7-2 and TRBJ1-5, reads GAGVSQSPSNKVTEKGKDVELRCDPISGHTALYWYRQSLGQGLEFLIYFQGNSAPDKSGLPSDRFSAERTGGSVSTLTIQRTQQEDSAVYLCASSLWGRQPQHFGDGTRLSIL.

This chain joins TRBV6-2 or TRBV6-3 and TRBJ1-1; a possible D gene is TRBD1 (5 bases). The CDR3 totals 15 residues. V dropped 5 bases and J dropped 1 base, with 14 bases sitting between them. Germline CDR1 MNHEY, CDR2 SVGEGT. This CDR3 is CASSDTGHANTEAFF. The CDR3 coding sequence is TGTGCCAGCAGTGATACCGGACATGCGAACACTGAAGCTTTCTTT.

The sample holds one count of this clone. The V call is TRBV7-6, the J call TRBJ2-5; 8 nucleotides line up with TRBD2. The CDR3 is 15 residues long. Germline CDR1 reads SGHVS; CDR2 reads FNYEAQ. Unmatched junction bases numbered 10, after V lost 5 bases and J lost 5 bases. CDR3 in amino acids: CASSRGGTGGETQYF. The CDR3 DNA sequence: TGTGCCAGCAGCCGGGGCGGTACGGGGGGGGAGACCCAGTACTTC.

The rearrangement links TRBV6-2 or TRBV6-3 to TRBJ2-2; 7 positions agree with TRBD1. Germline V gene lookup returns CDR1 MNHEY and CDR2 SVGEGT. With V trimmed by 6 bases and J by 6 bases, 7 bases remained unmatched. This CDR3 has 14 amino acids. The CDR3 sequence: CASSSGQAPGELFF. The DNA of the CDR3 is TGTGCCAGCAGCAGCGGACAGGCGCCCGGGGAGCTGTTTTTT.

This sequence joins TRBV30 and TRBJ2-7; 9 nucleotides line up with TRBD1. The junction had 9 bases not matched to a gene; V was cut back by 0 bases and J by 9 bases. This CDR3 region has 14 residues. The V gene's germline CDR1 is GTSNPN and CDR2 SVGIG (reference sequence). CDR3 in amino acids: CAWSVRRTGEVQYF. CDR3 DNA: TGTGCCTGGAGTGTACGGCGGACAGGGGAGGTGCAGTACTTC.

Only one count was recorded for this clone. This chain joins TRBV14 and TRBJ1-1, with D possibly being TRBD1 (6 bases). The germline CDR1 and CDR2 sequences are SGHDN and FVKESK. Trimming stripped 4 bases from V and 5 bases from J, with 11 bases between. The length of the CDR3 is 13 residues. The CDR3 DNA reads as TGTGCCAGCAGCCGGGGAGGGGGAACTGAAGCTTTCTTT. It specifies CASSRGGGTEAFF.

V gene TRBV3-1 (or the pseudogene TRBV3-2) combines with J gene TRBJ1-6, with 8 nucleotides matching TRBD1. The germline V gene has CDR1 LGHDT and CDR2 YNNKEL (reference sequence). The CDR3 totals 15 residues. The junction had 6 bases not matched to a gene; V was cut back by 1 base and J by 10 bases. The CDR3 spells CASSQGQGQRSPLHF. The CDR3 coding sequence is TGTGCCAGCAGCCAAGGACAGGGGCAGAGGTCACCCCTCCACTTT.

The rearrangement uses TRBV1 and TRBJ2-3; the table's D call TRBD2 went unverified against the DNA. TRBV1 is a pseudogene segment. CDR3 length equals 15 residues. CDR3 protein: CTSSQDKLNTDTQYF. The CDR3 coding sequence is TGCACCAGCAGCCAAGATAAGCTAAACACAGATACGCAGTATTTT.